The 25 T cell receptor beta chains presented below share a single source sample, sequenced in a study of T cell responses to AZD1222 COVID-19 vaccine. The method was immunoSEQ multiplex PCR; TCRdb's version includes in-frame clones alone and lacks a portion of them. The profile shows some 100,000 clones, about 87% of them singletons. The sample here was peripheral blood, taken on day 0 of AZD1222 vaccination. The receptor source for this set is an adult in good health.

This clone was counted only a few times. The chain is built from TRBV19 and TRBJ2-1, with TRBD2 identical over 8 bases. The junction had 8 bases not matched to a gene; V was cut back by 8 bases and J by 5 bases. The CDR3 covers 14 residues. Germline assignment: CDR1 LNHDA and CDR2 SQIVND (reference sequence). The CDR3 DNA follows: TGTGCCAGTCATAGCGGGAAGGGCAACAATGAGCAGTTCTTC. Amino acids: CASHSGKGNNEQFF.

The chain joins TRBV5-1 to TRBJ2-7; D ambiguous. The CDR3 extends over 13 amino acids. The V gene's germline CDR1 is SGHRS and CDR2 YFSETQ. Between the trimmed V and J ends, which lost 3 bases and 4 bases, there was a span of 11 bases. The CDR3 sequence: CASSYTNPYEQYF. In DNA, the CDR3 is TGCGCCAGCAGCTACACCAATCCTTACGAGCAGTACTTC.

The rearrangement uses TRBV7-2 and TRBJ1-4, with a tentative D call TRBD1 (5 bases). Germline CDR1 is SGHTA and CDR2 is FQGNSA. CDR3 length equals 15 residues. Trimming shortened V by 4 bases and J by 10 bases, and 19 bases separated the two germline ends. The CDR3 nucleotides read TGTGCCAGCAGCTCTAGGAGGGTAGGGGAAGGAAAACTGTTTTTT. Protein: CASSSRRVGEGKLFF.

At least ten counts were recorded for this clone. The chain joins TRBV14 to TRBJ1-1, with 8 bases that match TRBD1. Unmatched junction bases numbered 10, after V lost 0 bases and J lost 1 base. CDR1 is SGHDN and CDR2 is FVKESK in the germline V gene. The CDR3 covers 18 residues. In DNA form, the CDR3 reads TGTGCCAGCAGCCAAGATAGGAACCAGGGGGCTACGAACACTGAAGCTTTCTTT. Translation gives CASSQDRNQGATNTEAFF.

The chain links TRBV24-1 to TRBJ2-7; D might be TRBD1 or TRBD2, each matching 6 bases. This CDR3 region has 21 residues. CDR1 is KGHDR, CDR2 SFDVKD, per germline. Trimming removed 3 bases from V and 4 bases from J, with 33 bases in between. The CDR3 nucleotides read TGTGCCACCAGTGATGGTCTCATGTGGAGGGGTTGGGGGCTCGGTCCTTACGAGCAGTACTTC. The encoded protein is CATSDGLMWRGWGLGPYEQYF.

CDR3 sequence: CASSPLQNTEAFF. CDR3 nucleotides: TGTGCCAGCTCACCGTTGCAGAACACTGAAGCTTTCTTT. The chain combines TRBV18 with TRBJ1-1; D unclear. The CDR3 has 13 amino acids. Trimming pared 3 bases from V and 1 base from J, leaving 6 bases between. In germline, CDR1 is KGHSH, CDR2 LQKENI.

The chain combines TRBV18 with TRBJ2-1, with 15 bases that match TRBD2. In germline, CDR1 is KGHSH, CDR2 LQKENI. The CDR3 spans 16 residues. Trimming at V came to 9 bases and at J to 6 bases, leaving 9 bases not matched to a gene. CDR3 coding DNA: TGTGCCAGTTCCAGGGGACTAGCGGGAGGTCTCAATGAGCAGTTCTTC. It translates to CASSRGLAGGLNEQFF.

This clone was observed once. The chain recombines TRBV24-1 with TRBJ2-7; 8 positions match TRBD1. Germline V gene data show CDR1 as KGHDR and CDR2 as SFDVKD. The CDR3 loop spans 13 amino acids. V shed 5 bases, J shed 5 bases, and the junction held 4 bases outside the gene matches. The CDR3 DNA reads TGTGCCACCAGTGGACAGGGGATCGACGAGCAGTACTTC. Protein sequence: CATSGQGIDEQYF.

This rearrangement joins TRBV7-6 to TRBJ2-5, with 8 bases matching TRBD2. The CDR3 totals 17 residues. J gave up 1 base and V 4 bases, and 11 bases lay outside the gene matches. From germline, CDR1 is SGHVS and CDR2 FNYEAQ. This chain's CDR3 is CASSSPGLGGSQETQYF. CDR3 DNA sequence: TGTGCCAGCAGCTCACCGGGACTAGGAGGGTCCCAAGAGACCCAGTACTTC.

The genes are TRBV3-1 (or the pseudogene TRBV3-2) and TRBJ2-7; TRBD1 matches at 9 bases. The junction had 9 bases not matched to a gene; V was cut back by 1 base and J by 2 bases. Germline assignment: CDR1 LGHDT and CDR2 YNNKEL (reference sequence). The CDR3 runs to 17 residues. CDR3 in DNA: TGTGCCAGCAGCCAAGGGGACAGGGATATGGGCGCCTACGAGCAGTACTTC. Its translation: CASSQGDRDMGAYEQYF.

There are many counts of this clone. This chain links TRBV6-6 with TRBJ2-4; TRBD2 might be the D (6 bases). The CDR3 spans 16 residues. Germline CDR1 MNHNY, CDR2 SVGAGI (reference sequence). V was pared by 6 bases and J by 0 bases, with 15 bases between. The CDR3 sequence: CASSVGGDLAKNIQYF. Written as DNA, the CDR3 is TGTGCCAGCAGCGTGGGGGGTGATCTAGCCAAAAACATTCAGTACTTC.

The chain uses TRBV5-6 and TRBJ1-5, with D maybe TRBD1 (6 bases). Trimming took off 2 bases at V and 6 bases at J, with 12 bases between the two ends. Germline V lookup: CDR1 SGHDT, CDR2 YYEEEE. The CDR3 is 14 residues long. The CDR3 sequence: CASSFYGGVQPQHF. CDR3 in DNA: TGTGCCAGCAGCTTTTACGGGGGCGTTCAGCCCCAGCATTTT.

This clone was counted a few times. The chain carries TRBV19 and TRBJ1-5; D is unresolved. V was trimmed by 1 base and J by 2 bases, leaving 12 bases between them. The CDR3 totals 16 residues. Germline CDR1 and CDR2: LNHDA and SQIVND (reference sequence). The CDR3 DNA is TGTGCCAGTAGTATAGGGGCGGGGATTGGCAATCAGCCCCAGCATTTT. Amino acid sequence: CASSIGAGIGNQPQHF.

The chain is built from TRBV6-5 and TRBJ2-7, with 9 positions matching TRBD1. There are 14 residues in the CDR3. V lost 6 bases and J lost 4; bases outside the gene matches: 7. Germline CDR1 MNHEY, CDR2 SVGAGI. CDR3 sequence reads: CASRYRGRRYEQYF. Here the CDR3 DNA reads TGTGCCAGCAGATACAGGGGGCGCCGGTACGAGCAGTACTTC.

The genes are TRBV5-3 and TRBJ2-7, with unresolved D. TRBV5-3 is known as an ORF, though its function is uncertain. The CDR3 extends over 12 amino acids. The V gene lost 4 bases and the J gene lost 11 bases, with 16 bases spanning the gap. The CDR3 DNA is TGTGCCAGAAGCCTAAACTGCTTAGAGGAGTACTTC. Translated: CARSLNCLEEYF.

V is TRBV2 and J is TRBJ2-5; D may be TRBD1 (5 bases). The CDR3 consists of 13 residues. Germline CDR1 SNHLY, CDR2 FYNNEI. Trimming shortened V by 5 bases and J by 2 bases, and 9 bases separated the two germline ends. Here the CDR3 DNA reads TGTGCCAGCAGTCCACAGGTACAAGAGACCCAGTACTTC. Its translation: CASSPQVQETQYF.

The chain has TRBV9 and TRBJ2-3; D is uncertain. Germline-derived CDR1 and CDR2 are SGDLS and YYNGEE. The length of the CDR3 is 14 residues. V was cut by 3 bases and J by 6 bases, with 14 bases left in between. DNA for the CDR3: TGTGCCAGCAGCGCCTCTCCGTCTCTGGATACGCAGTATTTT. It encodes CASSASPSLDTQYF.

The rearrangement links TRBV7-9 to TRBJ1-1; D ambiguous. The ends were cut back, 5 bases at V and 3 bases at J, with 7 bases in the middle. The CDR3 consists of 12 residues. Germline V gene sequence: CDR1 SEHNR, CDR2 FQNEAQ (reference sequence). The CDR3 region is CASSAYYTEAFF. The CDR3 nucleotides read TGTGCCAGCAGCGCCTATTACACTGAAGCTTTCTTT.

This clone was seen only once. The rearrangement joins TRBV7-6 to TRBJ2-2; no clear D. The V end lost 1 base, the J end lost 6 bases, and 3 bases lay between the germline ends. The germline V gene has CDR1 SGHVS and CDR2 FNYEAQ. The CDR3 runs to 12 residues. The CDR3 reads CASSLGPGELFF. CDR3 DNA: TGTGCCAGCAGCTTAGGACCCGGGGAGCTGTTTTTT.

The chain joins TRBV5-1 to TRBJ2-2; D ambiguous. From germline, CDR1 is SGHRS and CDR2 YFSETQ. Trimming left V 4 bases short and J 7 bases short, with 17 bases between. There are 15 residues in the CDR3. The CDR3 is CASSLASGMGGELFF. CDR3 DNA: TGCGCCAGCAGCCTGGCATCGGGCATGGGCGGGGAGCTGTTTTTT.

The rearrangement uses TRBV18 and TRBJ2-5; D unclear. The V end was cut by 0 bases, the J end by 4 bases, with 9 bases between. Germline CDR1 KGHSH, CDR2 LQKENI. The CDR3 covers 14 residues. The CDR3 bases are TGTGCCAGCTCACCACCCAACTGGCGAGAGACCCAGTACTTC. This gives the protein CASSPPNWRETQYF.

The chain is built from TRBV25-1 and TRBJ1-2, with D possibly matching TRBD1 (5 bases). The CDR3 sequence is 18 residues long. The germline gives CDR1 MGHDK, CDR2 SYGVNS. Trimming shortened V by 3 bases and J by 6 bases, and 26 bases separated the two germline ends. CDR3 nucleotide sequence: TGTGCCAGCAGTGATGAATCACTAGACACAGGAATTAGGGATGGCTACACCTTC. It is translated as CASSDESLDTGIRDGYTF.

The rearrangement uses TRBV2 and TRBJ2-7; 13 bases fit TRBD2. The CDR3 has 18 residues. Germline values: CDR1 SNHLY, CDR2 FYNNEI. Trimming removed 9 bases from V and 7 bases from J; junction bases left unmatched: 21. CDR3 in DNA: TGTGCCAGGAGCAATAAGGGACTAGCGGGGATTGGCCATGGGGAGCAGTACTTC. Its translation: CARSNKGLAGIGHGEQYF. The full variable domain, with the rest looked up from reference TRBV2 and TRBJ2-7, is EPEVTQTPSHQVTQMGQEVILRCVPISNHLYFYWYRQILGQKVEFLVSFYNNEISEKSEIFDDQFSVERPDGSNFTLKIRSTKLEDSAMYFCARSNKGLAGIGHGEQYFGPGTRLTVT.

CDR3 sequence reads: CASSSEAKQFF. DNA of the CDR3: TGTGCCAGCTCGTCCGAGGCAAAGCAGTTCTTC. The chain carries TRBV18 and TRBJ2-1, with D unresolved. CDR1 and CDR2 from the germline V gene are KGHSH and LQKENI. V shed 6 bases and J shed 11 bases, with 11 bases lying between them. The CDR3 is 11 amino acids.

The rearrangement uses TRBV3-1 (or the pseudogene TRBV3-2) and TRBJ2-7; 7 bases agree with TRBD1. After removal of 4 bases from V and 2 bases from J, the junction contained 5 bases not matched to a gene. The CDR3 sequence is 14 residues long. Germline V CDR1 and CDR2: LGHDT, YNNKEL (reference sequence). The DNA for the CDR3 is TGTGCCAGCAGCCTGACAGGGTCGACCTACGAGCAGTACTTC. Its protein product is CASSLTGSTYEQYF.